This T cell receptor beta chain was identified during a study of control samples from healthy donors and cancer patients. Looked up from germline, CDR1 is SGHVS and CDR2 is FQNEAQ. This CDR3 comprises 11 residues. Trimming removed 3 bases at V and 5 bases at J, with 5 bases between. The assay was immunoSEQ multiplex PCR, and TCRdb's table has in-frame clones only and misses some. The repertoire includes about 92,000 clones, 82% of them detected once, and around 10% sits in the top ten. The chain combines TRBV7-8 with TRBJ2-7; D gene unclear. The TCR originated in a woman aged 55-70 years in good health. Sequenced: blood. DNA of the CDR3: TGTGCCAGCAGCTTGTCGGACGAGCAGTACTTC. Translating it yields CASSLSDEQYF.